The 8 T cell receptor beta chains listed next were all sequenced from one sample in a study of CD8+ T cells in alopecia areata. Treatment denoted: oral pan-JAK inhibitor, 5-10 mg twice daily. Extracted RNA was reverse transcribed, and the resulting cDNA served as sequencing template. Some clones are missing from TCRdb's copy, which holds only in-frame ones; the method was immunoSEQ multiplex PCR. Altogether some 110,000 clones are present, roughly 58% being singletons, with the ten largest covering more than 25%. Sequences were derived from CD8+ T cells sorted from blood, sampled at week 4, from a patient treated with tofacitinib. The receptor set was obtained from a human donor with alopecia areata.

The rearrangement links TRBV29-1 to TRBJ2-1, with a tentative D call TRBD2 (5 bases). Germline CDR1 is SQVTM and CDR2 is ANQGSEA. The germline V and J ends were trimmed by 2 bases and 7 bases, with 12 bases remaining between them. The CDR3 loop spans 13 amino acids. CDR3 sequence: CSVESLAWNEQFF. In DNA form, the CDR3 reads TGCAGCGTTGAATCGCTAGCTTGGAATGAGCAGTTCTTC.

The chain uses TRBV27 and TRBJ1-2; D perhaps matches TRBD1 (5 bases). V was shortened by 5 bases and J by 6 bases, with 16 bases between the two germline ends. The CDR3 extends over 14 amino acids. The germline gives CDR1 MNHEY, CDR2 SMNVEV (reference sequence). In DNA, the CDR3 is TGTGCCAGCAGTCCTACAGTGGGGGTCGATGGCTACACCTTC. This codes for CASSPTVGVDGYTF.

The chain joins TRBV9 to TRBJ2-5, with TRBD2 identical over 7 bases. The V segment lost 4 bases and the J segment 5 bases; nucleotides outside the gene matches: 11. This CDR3 is built from 15 residues. Per germline, CDR1 SGDLS and CDR2 YYNGEE. In nucleotides, the CDR3 is TGTGCCAGCAGCCCTGGCGGGGGAGGTTTGGAGACCCAGTACTTC. This codes for CASSPGGGGLETQYF.

The V gene is TRBV29-1, the J gene TRBJ1-1; 10 bases fit TRBD1. After removal of 4 bases from V and 3 bases from J, the junction contained 5 bases not matched to a gene. Germline V gene sequence: CDR1 SQVTM, CDR2 ANQGSEA. The CDR3 is 14 amino acids. The CDR3 sequence is CSVGDRGGDTEAFF. CDR3 DNA: TGCAGCGTTGGGGACAGGGGAGGTGACACTGAAGCTTTCTTT.

On this clone: The sample contains more than one DNA sequence encoding this CDR3. The chain joins TRBV29-1 to TRBJ2-1; a weak D match, TRBD2 (6 bases). CDR1 is SQVTM, CDR2 ANQGSEA, per germline. Trimming pared 1 base from V and 7 bases from J, leaving 8 bases between. This CDR3 spans 12 amino acids. The CDR3 coding sequence is TGCAGCGTTGAAGGGCTAGCGAATGAGCAGTTCTTC. Protein: CSVEGLANEQFF.

The V and J genes are TRBV19 and TRBJ2-6; D is unclear. V dropped 4 bases and J dropped 0 bases, with 7 bases sitting between them. The CDR3 sequence is 15 residues long. The germline gives CDR1 LNHDA, CDR2 SQIVND (reference sequence). CDR3 sequence reads: CASSTHISGANVLTF. Written as DNA, the CDR3 is TGTGCCAGTAGTACCCACATCTCTGGGGCCAACGTCCTGACTTTC.

The V call is TRBV30, the J call TRBJ2-2; D ambiguous. Germline V gene lookup returns CDR1 GTSNPN and CDR2 SVGIG (reference sequence). The CDR3 runs to 14 residues. The V end was cut by 0 bases, the J end by 0 bases, with 5 bases between. CDR3 region: CAWSVNPNTGELFF. Here the CDR3 DNA reads TGTGCCTGGAGTGTAAACCCGAACACCGGGGAGCTGTTTTTT.

The V gene is TRBV9, the J gene TRBJ1-1; no firm D call. The CDR3 runs 12 residues. V dropped 0 bases and J dropped 6 bases, with 6 bases sitting between them. Germline loops: CDR1 SGDLS, CDR2 YYNGEE. In nucleotides, the CDR3 is TGTGCCAGCAGCGTAGGTGGGGCTGAAGCTTTCTTT. Its protein product is CASSVGGAEAFF.